Detailed here is one T cell receptor beta chain. As yet, its antigen is unknown. Through a sample-barcoded 5' primer and a J-beta primer mix, a second PCR was run for about 6 to 11 cycles. TCRdb re-called the 5' RACE reads through MiXCR, storing one row per CDR3 protein. The data show about 720,000 distinct CDR3 sequences, 20% to 25% seen once. The V end lost 8 bases, the J end lost 0 bases, and 11 bases lay between the germline ends. The CDR3 contains 15 residues. This sample was included in a study of blood T cells in healthy people across ages. Whole-study findings and limits: Both higher diversity and more naive CD4+ cells marked long-lived donors when set against aged donors.

The rearrangement links TRBV12-3 or TRBV12-4 to TRBJ2-6; D gene uncertain. Source material: blood. The receptor was isolated from a man in his 70s in good health. CDR3 in amino acids: CASVETPSGANVLTF. The CDR3 DNA reads as TGTGCCAGCGTGGAGACTCCCTCTGGGGCCAACGTCCTGACTTTC.